Listed here are 25 T cell receptor beta chains from one sample, sequenced in a study of T cells in Graves' hyperthyroidism and ophthalmopathy. RNA transcripts provided the source from which TCR beta CDR3 regions were amplified. The HTBI primer set was used in a first-round RT-PCR of the TCR CDR3. Each CDR3 protein is one row after TCRdb ran MiXCR on the multiplex PCR reads. The repertoire holds hundreds of thousands of distinct CDR3 sequences, roughly 37% seen once, with around 10% in the top ten. The source material was blood. Every receptor here comes from a man between 18 and 35 years old with Graves' hyperthyroidism.

V is TRBV29-1 and J is TRBJ2-7, with D unclear. The CDR3 has 15 amino acids. In germline, CDR1 is SQVTM, CDR2 ANQGSEA. Trimming removed 7 bases at V and 3 bases at J, with 22 bases between. In DNA form, the CDR3 reads TGCAGCGCGTTGGAAGTGGGCCGAACACTCTACGAGCAGTACTTC. Its protein product is CSALEVGRTLYEQYF.

This clonotype was recorded at least ten times. The rearrangement joins TRBV9 to TRBJ2-5, with TRBD1 as a possible D gene (5 bases). The germline V gene encodes CDR1 SGDLS and CDR2 YYNGEE. The CDR3 has 13 amino acids. Trimming pared 0 bases from V and 5 bases from J, leaving 8 bases between. The CDR3 is CASSVARDETQYF. CDR3 nucleotide sequence: TGTGCCAGCAGCGTAGCCAGGGATGAGACCCAGTACTTC.

This clonotype was seen more than once but under ten times. The chain uses TRBV10-3 and TRBJ1-6; D gene unclear. V was clipped by 10 bases and J by 0 bases, with 16 bases between them. CDR3 size: 16 residues. Germline V gene sequence: CDR1 ENHRY, CDR2 SYGVKD. CDR3 sequence: CASRSDLSSYNSPLHF. The DNA for the CDR3 is TGTGCCAGCAGATCCGACCTGAGCTCCTATAATTCACCCCTCCACTTT.

The chain employs TRBV11-3 and TRBJ2-5; D gene ambiguous. CDR3 length: 13 residues. CDR1 is SGHNT, CDR2 YENEEA, per germline. V lost 3 bases and J lost 5, with 10 bases in between. CDR3 residues: CASSFYSVETQYF. CDR3 bases: TGTGCCAGCAGCTTCTATTCCGTGGAGACCCAGTACTTC.

This clonotype was seen at least ten times. J is TRBJ2-5 and V is TRBV15, with D perhaps matching TRBD1 or TRBD2 (5 bases each). CDR1 and CDR2 from the germline V gene are LNHNV and YYDKDF (reference sequence). This CDR3 comprises 15 residues. Trimming pared 7 bases from V and 4 bases from J, leaving 19 bases between. For the CDR3, the DNA is TGTGCCACCACGCCCGGGACCACCGCCGGAGAGACCCAGTACTTC. This encodes CATTPGTTAGETQYF. The complete variable domain, with remaining parts taken from reference TRBV15 and TRBJ2-5, reads DAMVIQNPRYQVTQFGKPVTLSCSQTLNHNVMYWYQQKSSQAPKLLFHYYDKDFNNEADTPDNFQSRRPNTSFCFLDIRSPGLGDTAMYLCATTPGTTAGETQYFGPGTRLLVL.

This clonotype was seen many times. J is TRBJ2-7 and V is TRBV10-3, with unresolved D. CDR3 size: 12 residues. Trimming cost V 7 bases and J 2 bases, with 9 bases left between them. CDR1 and CDR2 from the germline V gene are ENHRY and SYGVKD. This CDR3 is CAINDGTYEQYF. CDR3 in DNA: TGTGCCATCAACGACGGCACCTACGAGCAGTACTTC.

Only a few counts were recorded for this clonotype. The chain has TRBV6-1 and TRBJ1-4, with no clear D. Germline values: CDR1 MNHNS, CDR2 SASEGT. The CDR3 runs 13 residues. The ends were cut back, 6 bases at V and 8 bases at J, with 13 bases in the middle. The CDR3 loop reads CASRLRSGEKLFF. The CDR3 nucleotides read TGTGCCAGCAGACTCAGATCGGGGGAAAAACTGTTTTTT.

The CDR3 is CASSPTTLAGGSYEQYF. Here the CDR3 DNA reads TGTGCCAGCAGCCCGACCACTCTAGCGGGGGGCTCCTACGAGCAGTACTTC. The chain has TRBV12-3 or TRBV12-4 and TRBJ2-7, with 11 positions matching TRBD2. This CDR3 has 17 residues. The V and J ends lost 6 bases and 0 bases, in that order; junction bases with no gene match: 10.

The rearrangement links TRBV29-1 to TRBJ1-2; TRBD1 is a possible D gene (5 bases). This CDR3 comprises 14 residues. In germline, CDR1 is SQVTM, CDR2 ANQGSEA. Between the trimmed V and J ends, which lost 4 bases and 1 base, there was a span of 13 bases. DNA for the CDR3: TGCAGCGTTGCCGGTGGGGCCCATAACTATGGCTACACCTTC. This gives the protein CSVAGGAHNYGYTF.

The genes are TRBV12-3 or TRBV12-4 and TRBJ2-2; no reliable D call. The CDR3 is 12 residues long. V lost 7 bases and J lost 8, with 11 bases in between. The CDR3 bases are TGTGCCAGCAAGACCGTCGGGGGGGAGCTGTTTTTT. Encoded protein: CASKTVGGELFF.

This clonotype was seen more than once but under ten times. The chain joins TRBV5-1 to TRBJ1-1; 9 bases map to TRBD1. V was pared by 0 bases and J by 7 bases, with 10 bases of the junction left unmatched. The CDR3 consists of 16 residues. From germline, CDR1 is SGHRS and CDR2 YFSETQ. CDR3 DNA sequence: TGCGCCAGCAGCTTGGTTCCTGACAGGGGACAGGGTGAAGCTTTCTTT. The encoded protein is CASSLVPDRGQGEAFF. Based on the CDR3 plus reference TRBV5-1 and TRBJ1-1, the full variable domain is KAGVTQTPRYLIKTRGQQVTLSCSPISGHRSVSWYQQTPGQGLQFLFEYFSETQRNKGNFPGRFSGRQFSNSRSEMNVSTLELGDSALYLCASSLVPDRGQGEAFFGQGTRLTVV.

In this sample, this clonotype turned up once. The rearrangement links TRBV10-3 to TRBJ1-4; D is unclear. Between the trimmed V and J ends, which lost 2 bases and 8 bases, there was a span of 9 bases. The CDR3 loop spans 13 amino acids. Germline V lookup: CDR1 ENHRY, CDR2 SYGVKD. CDR3 region: CAISELAGEKLFF. The CDR3 coding sequence is TGTGCCATCAGTGAGCTAGCGGGGGAAAAACTGTTTTTT.

This clonotype occurred a few times. The CDR3 loop is CASSDGGGHQPQHF. CDR3 DNA sequence: TGTGCCAGCAGCGATGGGGGGGGTCATCAGCCCCAGCATTTT. The genes are TRBV9 and TRBJ1-5; a possible D gene is TRBD1 (5 bases). The V gene's germline CDR1 is SGDLS and CDR2 YYNGEE. The CDR3 loop spans 14 amino acids. V lost 3 bases, J lost 5 bases, and 12 bases lay in between. Full variable domain (remainder filled in from reference TRBV9 and TRBJ1-5): DSGVTQTPKHLITATGQRVTLRCSPRSGDLSVYWYQQSLDQGLQFLIQYYNGEERAKGNILERFSAQQFPDLHSELNLSSLELGDSALYFCASSDGGGHQPQHFGDGTRLSIL.

This clonotype was seen more than once but under ten times. The chain has TRBV5-1 and TRBJ1-1, with a possible D match to TRBD1 (5 bases). V was clipped by 0 bases and J by 5 bases, with 14 bases between them. This CDR3 contains 15 residues. The germline CDR1 and CDR2 sequences are SGHRS and YFSETQ. CDR3: CASSLGFDSGTEAFF. The CDR3, as DNA: TGCGCCAGCAGCTTGGGTTTCGACAGTGGGACTGAAGCTTTCTTT.

Of note for this clonotype: A read error may be the cause here, since a much bigger clone is one base away. The rearrangement joins TRBV18 to TRBJ2-3; D ambiguous. The V gene lost 4 bases and the J gene lost 5 bases, with 7 bases spanning the gap. Germline assignment: CDR1 KGHSH and CDR2 LQKENI. The CDR3 is made up of 12 amino acids. CDR3 nucleotide sequence: TGTGCCAGCTCACGGTGCGTAGATACGCAGTATTTT. Translated, it gives CASSRCVDTQYF.

This clonotype was picked up a small number of times. The genes are TRBV5-1 and TRBJ2-7; TRBD2 matches at 15 bases. The CDR3 runs 17 residues. From germline, CDR1 is SGHRS and CDR2 YFSETQ. Unmatched junction bases numbered 5, after V lost 0 bases and J lost 4 bases. The CDR3 protein is CASSLDGLAGGEYEQYF. The CDR3 nucleotides read TGCGCCAGCAGCTTGGACGGACTAGCGGGAGGGGAGTACGAGCAGTACTTC.

V and J are TRBV15 and TRBJ2-5; 7 nucleotides line up with TRBD1. J was trimmed by 4 bases and V by 0 bases; bases with no gene match: 17. Germline-derived CDR1 and CDR2 are LNHNV and YYDKDF (reference sequence). The CDR3 runs to 19 residues. Here the CDR3 DNA reads TGTGCCACCAGCAGAGAATTAGGGGGCAGCGGCAGCCACGGAGAGACCCAGTACTTC. Its translation is CATSRELGGSGSHGETQYF.

This clonotype has a count of ten or more. The CDR3 region is CAAGGNTIYF. For the CDR3, the DNA is TGTGCCGCGGGGGGAAACACCATATATTTT. The chain has TRBV7-9 and TRBJ1-3; D uncertain. V dropped 11 bases and J dropped 4 bases, with 6 bases sitting between them. Germline V gene lookup returns CDR1 SEHNR and CDR2 FQNEAQ (reference sequence). The CDR3 extends over 10 amino acids.

The chain links TRBV7-8 to TRBJ2-5; perhaps TRBD2 as D (6 bases). Germline CDR1 and CDR2: SGHVS and FQNEAQ. The CDR3 length is 14 residues. V was trimmed by 4 bases and J by 4 bases, leaving 13 bases between them. In DNA form, the CDR3 reads TGTGCCAGCAGCTGGGGGGACCCAGGAGAGACCCAGTACTTC. Translating gives CASSWGDPGETQYF.

J is TRBJ2-7 and V is TRBV7-9; D gene ambiguous. Germline V gene sequence: CDR1 SEHNR, CDR2 FQNEAQ (reference sequence). This CDR3 region has 15 residues. Trimming stripped 5 bases from V and 2 bases from J, with 16 bases between. CDR3 loop: CASSQELETPYEQYF. The CDR3 DNA follows: TGTGCCAGCAGCCAAGAGCTCGAGACCCCCTACGAGCAGTACTTC.

The table lists this clonotype with a few counts. This chain connects TRBV7-6 to TRBJ2-7, with 10 bases that match TRBD1. V gave up 4 bases and J gave up 2 bases; unmatched junction bases: 11. This CDR3 has 17 residues. The germline CDR1 and CDR2 sequences are SGHVS and FNYEAQ. CDR3 nucleotides: TGTGCCAGCAGCTCCGAGCCGACAGGGGGCGTCGCCTACGAGCAGTACTTC. Translation gives CASSSEPTGGVAYEQYF.

V gene TRBV20-1 combines with J gene TRBJ2-5, with 7 bases fitting TRBD2. CDR3 length: 17 residues. In germline, CDR1 is DFQATT, CDR2 SNEGSKA (reference sequence). J was trimmed by 4 bases and V by 6 bases; bases with no gene match: 20. This CDR3 is CSAGDQSWGGRGETQYF. The CDR3, as DNA: TGCAGTGCCGGAGATCAGTCTTGGGGGGGTAGAGGAGAGACCCAGTACTTC.

The chain links TRBV14 to TRBJ1-2; possibly TRBD1 for D (5 bases). Per germline, CDR1 SGHDN and CDR2 FVKESK. The CDR3 totals 15 residues. The ends were cut back, 0 bases at V and 3 bases at J, with 11 bases in the middle. Written as DNA, the CDR3 is TGTGCCAGCAGCCAAGAACGGGACCGACACTATGGCTACACCTTC. Its protein is CASSQERDRHYGYTF.

The chain has TRBV5-1 and TRBJ2-5; D not certain. Germline lookup yields CDR1 SGHRS and CDR2 YFSETQ. The CDR3 length is 13 residues. The V and J ends lost 0 bases and 1 base respectively, with 4 bases between them. Here the CDR3 reads CASSLESQETQYF. CDR3 nucleotides: TGCGCCAGCAGCTTGGAGTCCCAAGAGACCCAGTACTTC.

This clonotype was detected only a few times. The chain employs TRBV9 and TRBJ2-5; the D is unclear. CDR3 length: 14 residues. Trimming left V 0 bases short and J 8 bases short, with 14 bases between. Germline-derived CDR1 and CDR2 are SGDLS and YYNGEE. This CDR3 is CASSVDGSLGTQYF. The CDR3 DNA is TGTGCCAGCAGCGTAGATGGCTCGCTGGGCACCCAGTACTTC.